Each of the 5 T cell receptor beta chains below was sequenced from the same sample in a study of control samples from healthy donors and cancer patients. Generated by immunoSEQ multiplex PCR, the TCRdb table keeps only in-frame clones and is missing some. The sample comprises about 140,000 clones, about 85% of which are singletons, and just over 8.5% rests with the top ten. Specimen: blood. All receptors derive from a woman aged 25 to 39 in good health.

This chain joins TRBV5-5 and TRBJ2-3, with 11 bases fitting TRBD1. The trim removed 2 bases at V and 2 bases at J, leaving 4 bases unmatched. Germline loops: CDR1 SGHKS, CDR2 YYEKEE (reference sequence). This CDR3 comprises 16 residues. The CDR3 region has the DNA TGTGCCAGCAGCTTAGGACAGGGGGCTAACACAGATACGCAGTATTTT. Its protein product is CASSLGQGANTDTQYF.

This sequence joins TRBV7-3 and TRBJ1-1, with 10 bases identical to TRBD1. V shed 5 bases, J shed 9 bases, and the junction held 9 bases outside the gene matches. CDR1 is SGHTA and CDR2 is FQGTGA in the germline V gene. This CDR3 is 14 amino acids long. For the CDR3, the DNA is TGTGCCAGCAGCCCGGTGACAGGGGGCAGGCAAGCTTTCTTT. Its translation is CASSPVTGGRQAFF.

In its sample, this clone was seen once. V is TRBV30 and J is TRBJ2-7; TRBD1 agrees at 12 bases. Trimming removed 4 bases from V and 2 bases from J; junction bases left unmatched: 6. The CDR3 loop spans 15 amino acids. Germline V lookup: CDR1 GTSNPN, CDR2 SVGIG (reference sequence). The CDR3 DNA sequence: TGTGCCTGGACCCTTAGGGACAGGGGGCCCTACGAGCAGTACTTC. Protein: CAWTLRDRGPYEQYF.

The chain combines TRBV19 with TRBJ1-2; 11 bases are a match to TRBD1. Trimming removed 9 bases from V and 7 bases from J; junction bases left unmatched: 10. The CDR3 is made up of 14 amino acids. The germline gives CDR1 LNHDA, CDR2 SQIVND (reference sequence). For the CDR3, the DNA is TGTGCCAGCCGACCGGACAGGGGGCATCTTGGCTACACCTTC. It codes for CASRPDRGHLGYTF.

V usage is TRBV30 and J usage is TRBJ1-1; a possible D gene is TRBD1 (6 bases). Trimming stripped 7 bases from V and 7 bases from J, with 13 bases between. Per germline, CDR1 GTSNPN and CDR2 SVGIG (reference sequence). The CDR3 consists of 11 residues. The CDR3 loop reads CASKTGNEAFF. In DNA form, the CDR3 reads TGTGCCTCGAAGACAGGCAATGAAGCTTTCTTT.